This entry features one T cell receptor beta chain sequence. Its antigen is undetermined. CDR3 length: 16 residues. Looked up from germline, CDR1 is SGDLS and CDR2 is YYNGEE. After removal of 3 bases from V and 0 bases from J, the junction contained 5 bases not matched to a gene. The record originates from a study of graft-versus-host responses after intestinal transplantation. This table comes from immunoSEQ multiplex PCR, and its TCRdb copy is limited to in-frame clones, with some not included. The table includes 130,000 to 150,000 clones, about nine tenths detected once. The sample consisted of unstimulated CD4+ T cells sorted from spleen or lymph node cells, taken before intestinal transplant. The chain combines TRBV9 with TRBJ2-2, with 7 bases that match TRBD2. The sequence was obtained from a human donor who received an intestinal transplant. CDR3 nucleotide sequence: TGTGCCAGCAGCGGCTTTAGCGGGCCGAACACCGGGGAGCTGTTTTTT. Encoded protein: CASSGFSGPNTGELFF.